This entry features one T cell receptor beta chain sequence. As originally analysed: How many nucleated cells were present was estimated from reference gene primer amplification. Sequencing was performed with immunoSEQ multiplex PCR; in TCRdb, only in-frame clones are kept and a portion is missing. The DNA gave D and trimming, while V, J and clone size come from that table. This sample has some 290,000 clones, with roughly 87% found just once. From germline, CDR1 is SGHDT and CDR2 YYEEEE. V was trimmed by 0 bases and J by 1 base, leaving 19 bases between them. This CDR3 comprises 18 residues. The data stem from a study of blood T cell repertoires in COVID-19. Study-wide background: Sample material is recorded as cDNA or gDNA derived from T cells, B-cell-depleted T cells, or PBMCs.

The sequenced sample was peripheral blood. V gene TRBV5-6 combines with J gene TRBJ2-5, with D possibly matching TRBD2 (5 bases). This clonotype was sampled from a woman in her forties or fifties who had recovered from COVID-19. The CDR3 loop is CASSLERESGWSQETQYF. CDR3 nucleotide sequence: TGTGCCAGCAGCTTGGAAAGGGAGTCGGGATGGAGCCAAGAGACCCAGTACTTC.